This T cell receptor beta chain originates from a study of blood T cell repertoires in COVID-19. Only a few counts were recorded for this clone. The protocol was immunoSEQ multiplex PCR, while the TCRdb copy is restricted to in-frame clones and leaves out a portion. The table lists approximately 100,000 clones, 65% to 75% of them singletons. CDR1 and CDR2 (germline): MDHEN, SYDVKM. This CDR3 has 16 residues. V lost 7 bases and J lost 3; bases outside the gene matches: 12. This receptor was taken from an elderly man with acute or convalescent COVID-19. The chain has TRBV28 and TRBJ2-3, with 8 bases lining up with TRBD1. Sequencing was done on a sample of peripheral blood. The DNA for the CDR3 is TGTGCCAGCACCTTTTTGACAGGGGAACGGACAGATACGCAGTATTTT. Its protein product is CASTFLTGERTDTQYF.